The present TCR beta chain was sequenced within a study of OX40 agonist ivuxolimab in advanced cancers. The method was immunoSEQ multiplex PCR; TCRdb's version includes in-frame clones alone and lacks a portion of them. The data contain about 46,000 clones, 82% of them singletons. CDR3 length equals 12 residues. The germline CDR1 and CDR2 sequences are LNHDA and SQIVND (reference sequence). Trimming took 9 bases from V and 4 from J, leaving 10 bases between them. This clonotype originated in an adult with an advanced solid tumor such as melanoma, head and neck, liver or kidney cancer. The chain is built from TRBV19 and TRBJ2-1, with D perhaps matching TRBD1 (6 bases). The source material was CD4+ or CD8+ T cells sorted from blood, sampled in a trial of the OX40 agonist ivuxolimab. The CDR3 DNA reads as TGTGCCAGCAGCCAGGGGTACAATGAGCAGTTCTTC. It yields the protein CASSQGYNEQFF. Supplemented by reference TRBV19 and TRBJ2-1, the full variable domain reads DGGITQSPKYLFRKEGQNVTLSCEQNLNHDAMYWYRQDPGQGLRLIYYSQIVNDFQKGDIAEGYSVSREKKESFPLTVTSAQKNPTAFYLCASSQGYNEQFFGPGTRLTVL.